This T cell receptor (beta chain) stems from a study of blood T cell repertoires in COVID-19. Study-wide context: Sites in the United States, Italy and Spain provided acute and convalescent COVID-19 samples. Sources were T cells, B-cell-depleted T cells, or PBMCs; the material itself was cDNA or gDNA.

Authors' data handling: Using reference gene primer amplification, nucleated cell counts were estimated. Clones were read by immunoSEQ multiplex PCR, and TCRdb kept only the in-frame ones, dropping some. The V and J calls and clone size come from that table; D and trimming were worked out from the DNA. This table holds more than 200,000 clones, around 88% found once. Trimming removed 10 bases from V and 2 bases from J; junction bases left unmatched: 2. The CDR3 runs 14 residues. Germline lookup yields CDR1 LNHDA and CDR2 SQIVND (reference sequence). This clone was found once. The origin of this receptor is an elderly man with acute or convalescent COVID-19. The chain links TRBV19 to TRBJ2-7; 16 bases are shared with TRBD2. Sequenced sample: peripheral blood. The CDR3 here is CATGTSGRAYEQYF. The DNA of the CDR3 is TGTGCCACGGGGACTAGCGGGAGGGCCTACGAGCAGTACTTC.